This entry describes one T cell receptor (beta chain). Antigen unknown. The entry originates in a study of OX40 agonist ivuxolimab in advanced cancers. Study-wide results and caveats: Relatively little clonal expansion, among the lowest observed, appeared in partial responders at 0.1-3.0 mg/kg.

The CDR3 consists of 14 residues. The ends were cut back, 7 bases at V and 2 bases at J, with 11 bases in the middle. Germline loops: CDR1 SEHNR, CDR2 FQNEAQ (reference sequence). This table comes from immunoSEQ multiplex PCR, and its TCRdb copy is limited to in-frame clones, with some not included. The sample has around 25,000 clones; more than 70% are singletons. This clonotype originated in an adult with an advanced solid tumor such as melanoma, head and neck, liver or kidney cancer. The rearrangement links TRBV7-9 to TRBJ2-2; tentatively, D is TRBD1 (5 bases). This specimen was CD4+ or CD8+ T cells sorted from blood, taken in a trial of the OX40 agonist ivuxolimab. The CDR3 loop is CASKKQVNTGELFF. The DNA for the CDR3 is TGTGCCAGCAAGAAACAGGTCAACACCGGGGAGCTGTTTTTT.